This T cell receptor beta chain originates from a study of cytomegalovirus exposure and HLA in healthy donors. The ends were cut back, 0 bases at V and 4 bases at J, with 9 bases in the middle. The germline V gene has CDR1 MGHRA and CDR2 YSYEKL. This CDR3 comprises 14 residues. Amplification used 60 Vbeta primers and 13 Jbeta primers. Assay: immunoSEQ multiplex PCR; the TCRdb copy retains only in-frame clones and omits some. The sample shows more than 120,000 clones, approximately 80% of them seen only once. As for this clone: Antigen: not known.

Study-wide results and caveats: The only immune exposure information that was available was CMV serostatus. In a later analysis, TCR beta V- and J-gene trimming was associated with a missense DCLRE1C variant.

The TCR originated in a middle-aged woman in good health and CMV-seropositive. The material sequenced was PBMCs. V and J are TRBV4-1 and TRBJ1-2; D is unresolved. The CDR3 DNA reads as TGCGCCAGCAGCCAAGATAATGAGAGCTATGGCTACACCTTC. This encodes CASSQDNESYGYTF.